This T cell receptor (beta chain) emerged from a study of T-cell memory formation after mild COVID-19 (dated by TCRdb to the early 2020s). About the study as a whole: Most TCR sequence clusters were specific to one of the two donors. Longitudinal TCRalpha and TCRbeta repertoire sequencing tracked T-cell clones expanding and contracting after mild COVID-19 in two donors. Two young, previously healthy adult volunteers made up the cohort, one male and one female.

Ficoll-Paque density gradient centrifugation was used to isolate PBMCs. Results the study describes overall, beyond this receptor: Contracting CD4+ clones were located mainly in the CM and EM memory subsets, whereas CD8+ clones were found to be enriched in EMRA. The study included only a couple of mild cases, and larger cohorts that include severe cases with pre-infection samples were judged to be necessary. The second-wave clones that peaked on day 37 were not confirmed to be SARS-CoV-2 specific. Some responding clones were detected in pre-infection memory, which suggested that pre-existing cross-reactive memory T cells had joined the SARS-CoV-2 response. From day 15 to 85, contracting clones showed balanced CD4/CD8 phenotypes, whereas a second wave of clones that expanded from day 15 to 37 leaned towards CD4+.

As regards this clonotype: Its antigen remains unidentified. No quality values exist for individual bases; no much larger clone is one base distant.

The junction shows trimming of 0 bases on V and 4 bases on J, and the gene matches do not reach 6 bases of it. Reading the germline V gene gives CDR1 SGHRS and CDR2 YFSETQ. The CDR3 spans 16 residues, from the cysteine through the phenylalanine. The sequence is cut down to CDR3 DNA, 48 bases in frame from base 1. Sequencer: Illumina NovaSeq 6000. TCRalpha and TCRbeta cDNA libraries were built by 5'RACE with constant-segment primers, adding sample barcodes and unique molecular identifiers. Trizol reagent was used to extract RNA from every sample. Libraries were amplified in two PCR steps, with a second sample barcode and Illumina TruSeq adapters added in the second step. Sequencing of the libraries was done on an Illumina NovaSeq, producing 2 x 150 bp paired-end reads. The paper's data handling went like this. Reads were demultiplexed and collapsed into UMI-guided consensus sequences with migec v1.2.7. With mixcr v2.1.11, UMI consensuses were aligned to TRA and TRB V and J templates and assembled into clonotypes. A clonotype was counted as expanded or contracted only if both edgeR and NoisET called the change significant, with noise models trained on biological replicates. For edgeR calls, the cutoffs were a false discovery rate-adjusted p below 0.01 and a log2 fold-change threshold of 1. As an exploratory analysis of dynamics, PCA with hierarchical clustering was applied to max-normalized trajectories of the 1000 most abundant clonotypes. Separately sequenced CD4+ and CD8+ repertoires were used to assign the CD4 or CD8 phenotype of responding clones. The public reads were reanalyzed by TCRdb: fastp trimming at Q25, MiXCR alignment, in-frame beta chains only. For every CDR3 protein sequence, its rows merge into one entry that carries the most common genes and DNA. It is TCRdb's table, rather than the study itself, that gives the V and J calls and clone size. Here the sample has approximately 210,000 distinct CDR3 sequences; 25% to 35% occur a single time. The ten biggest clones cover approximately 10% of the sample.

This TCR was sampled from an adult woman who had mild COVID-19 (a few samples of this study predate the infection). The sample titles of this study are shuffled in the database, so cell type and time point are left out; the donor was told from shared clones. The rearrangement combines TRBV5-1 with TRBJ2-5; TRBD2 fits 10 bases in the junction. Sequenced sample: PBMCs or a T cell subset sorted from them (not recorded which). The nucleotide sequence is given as TGCGCCAGCAGCTTGGCCCCAGCGGGAGGGAGAGAGACCCAGTACTTC. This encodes CASSLAPAGGRETQYF.